The 18 T cell receptor beta chains below were found in one sample sequenced in a study of glioma-infiltrating T cells after dendritic cell vaccination. Some clones are missing from TCRdb's copy, which holds only in-frame ones; the method was immunoSEQ multiplex PCR. The data contain tens of thousands of clones, around 90% of them singletons. Sequences were derived from blood, sampled before dendritic cell vaccination. The receptor source for this set is a human donor with glioblastoma.

The chain employs TRBV2 and TRBJ1-1; possible D gene TRBD1, 5 bases. Germline CDR1 and CDR2: SNHLY and FYNNEI. The CDR3 covers 14 residues. V lost 7 bases, J lost 4 bases, and 16 bases lay in between. As DNA, the CDR3 is TGTGCCAGCAATCTGGGACTGGGGGGCACTGAAGCTTTCTTT. Protein product: CASNLGLGGTEAFF. The whole variable domain, filled in from reference TRBV2 and TRBJ1-1, reads EPEVTQTPSHQVTQMGQEVILRCVPISNHLYFYWYRQILGQKVEFLVSFYNNEISEKSEIFDDQFSVERPDGSNFTLKIRSTKLEDSAMYFCASNLGLGGTEAFFGQGTRLTVV.

The V and J genes are TRBV5-1 and TRBJ2-4; 7 nucleotides agree with TRBD1. Losses at the gene ends were 4 bases for V and 8 bases for J; bases not matched to a gene: 12. This CDR3 contains 15 residues. Per the germline V gene, CDR1 is SGHRS and CDR2 is YFSETQ. CDR3 sequence (DNA): TGCGCCAGCAGCATCCGCGGACAGGTAGAAGACATTCAGTACTTC. Protein product: CASSIRGQVEDIQYF.

V gene TRBV5-4 combines with J gene TRBJ2-7; the match to TRBD1 covers 9 bases. CDR3 size: 14 residues. With 5 bases clipped from V and 1 base from J, the junction kept 4 bases outside the gene matches. Germline assignment: CDR1 SGHNT and CDR2 YYREEE (reference sequence). The CDR3 DNA is TGTGCCAGCAGTCCCGGGACAGGGTCCTACGAGCAGTACTTC. As protein: CASSPGTGSYEQYF.

The rearrangement uses TRBV5-1 and TRBJ1-1; D is perhaps TRBD1 (5 bases). CDR1 is SGHRS, CDR2 YFSETQ, per germline. There are 14 residues in the CDR3. Trimming took 0 bases from V and 4 from J, leaving 10 bases between them. The CDR3 coding sequence is TGCGCCAGCAGCTTGGAGGCAGGGATCACTGAAGCTTTCTTT. Its protein is CASSLEAGITEAFF.

This clone was detected only once. The chain carries TRBV29-1 and TRBJ2-5; D is unresolved. The CDR3 is 11 residues long. Germline V CDR1 and CDR2: SQVTM, ANQGSEA. The V and J ends lost 4 bases and 4 bases respectively, with 7 bases between them. The DNA for the CDR3 is TGCAGCGTTGTACCGGGAGAGACCCAGTACTTC. Translation: CSVVPGETQYF.

The CDR3 loop reads CASSVDREGWNGYTF. The CDR3 nucleotides read TGTGCCAGCAGTGTCGACAGGGAAGGGTGGAATGGCTACACCTTC. The rearrangement links TRBV27 to TRBJ1-2; 7 bases agree with TRBD1. The germline CDR1 and CDR2 sequences are MNHEY and SMNVEV (reference sequence). The CDR3 loop spans 15 amino acids. V trimming: 5 bases; J trimming: 6 bases; junction bases outside the gene matches: 12.

This clone was detected once. This rearrangement joins TRBV2 to TRBJ2-1, with TRBD1 matching 8 bases. CDR1 SNHLY and CDR2 FYNNEI come from the germline V gene. The length of the CDR3 is 13 residues. J lost 7 bases, V lost 9 bases, and 8 bases had no gene match. The CDR3 sequence: CASRPGQVNEQFF. DNA of the CDR3: TGTGCCAGTCGCCCGGGACAGGTGAATGAGCAGTTCTTC.

The V and J genes are TRBV5-1 and TRBJ2-1, with 13 bases matching TRBD2. Germline V gene lookup returns CDR1 SGHRS and CDR2 YFSETQ. This CDR3 region has 20 residues. V was clipped by 3 bases and J by 9 bases; unmatched bases: 21. This CDR3 is CASSSIPLHRTSGRVSEQFF. The CDR3 DNA follows: TGCGCCAGCAGCTCCATCCCCTTACACAGGACTAGCGGGAGAGTAAGTGAGCAGTTCTTC.

The J gene is TRBJ2-4, the V gene TRBV11-2; 7 nucleotides align to TRBD2. The CDR3 is 16 residues long. Trimming at V came to 1 base and at J to 2 bases, leaving 5 bases not matched to a gene. CDR1 and CDR2 from the germline V gene are SGHAT and FQNNGV. CDR3 in amino acids: CASSLVLGRSKNIQYF. For the CDR3, the DNA is TGTGCCAGCAGCTTAGTTCTCGGGAGGTCCAAAAACATTCAGTACTTC.

This rearrangement joins TRBV18 to TRBJ2-1; D is unclear. The CDR3 contains 13 residues. CDR1 KGHSH and CDR2 LQKENI come from the germline V gene. Trimming left V 3 bases short and J 5 bases short, with 8 bases between. CDR3 region: CASSPRLNNEQFF. DNA for the CDR3: TGTGCCAGCTCACCCCGACTTAACAATGAGCAGTTCTTC.

The rearrangement joins TRBV7-9 to TRBJ1-2; D possibly corresponds to TRBD1 (5 bases). Germline-derived CDR1 and CDR2 are SEHNR and FQNEAQ (reference sequence). V lost 5 bases and J 3 bases, leaving 16 bases between the germline ends. This CDR3 comprises 15 residues. The CDR3 protein is CASSPTEGRYYGYTF. CDR3 in DNA: TGTGCCAGCAGCCCTACGGAGGGGCGATACTATGGCTACACCTTC.

The chain has TRBV5-4 and TRBJ2-3; TRBD2 agrees at 9 bases. Trimming removed 3 bases from V and 2 bases from J; junction bases left unmatched: 10. Germline CDR1 and CDR2: SGHNT and YYREEE (reference sequence). The CDR3 loop spans 17 amino acids. The CDR3 DNA sequence: TGTGCCAGCAGCTCACCGGGACTAGCTTTAATCACAGATACGCAGTATTTT. It is translated as CASSSPGLALITDTQYF. The entire variable domain, with the rest obtained from reference TRBV5-4 and TRBJ2-3, is as follows: ETGVTQSPTHLIKTRGQQVTLRCSSQSGHNTVSWYQQALGQGPQFIFQYYREEENGRGNFPPRFSGLQFPNYSSELNVNALELDDSALYLCASSSPGLALITDTQYFGPGTRLTVL.

The chain has TRBV7-8 and TRBJ2-5, with 16 nucleotides matching TRBD2. This CDR3 has 18 amino acids. From germline, CDR1 is SGHVS and CDR2 FQNEAQ. Losses at the gene ends were 5 bases for V and 3 bases for J; bases not matched to a gene: 9. CDR3 bases: TGTGCCAGCAGCCGCTTCTCCGGGACTAGCGGGAGGGAAGAGACCCAGTACTTC. Translation: CASSRFSGTSGREETQYF.

The rearrangement uses TRBV4-1 and TRBJ1-4; D is unclear. The CDR3 consists of 14 residues. CDR1 is MGHRA and CDR2 is YSYEKL in the germline V gene. The V end was cut by 0 bases, the J end by 6 bases, with 8 bases between. This CDR3 is CASSQDRKDEKLFF. The CDR3 nucleotides are TGCGCCAGCAGCCAAGACAGGAAAGATGAAAAACTGTTTTTT.

The chain has TRBV11-3 and TRBJ2-2; D unclear. The germline V gene has CDR1 SGHNT and CDR2 YENEEA. CDR3 size: 15 residues. The V end lost 1 base, the J end lost 3 bases, and 9 bases lay between the germline ends. CDR3 protein: CASSLVTPDTGELFF. DNA of the CDR3: TGTGCCAGCAGCTTAGTTACCCCGGACACCGGGGAGCTGTTTTTT.

The J gene is TRBJ2-7, the V gene TRBV7-9; 7 bases fit TRBD1. V dropped 1 base and J dropped 0; count of bases not matched to a gene: 6. Per germline, CDR1 SEHNR and CDR2 FQNEAQ (reference sequence). This CDR3 region has 16 residues. The CDR3 nucleotides are TGTGCCAGCAGCTTAGGGACTGGACAGGCCTCCTACGAGCAGTACTTC. As protein: CASSLGTGQASYEQYF.

The genes are TRBV6-1 and TRBJ1-2, with 9 bases aligning to TRBD1. Germline V gene lookup returns CDR1 MNHNS and CDR2 SASEGT. This CDR3 spans 13 amino acids. Trimming at V came to 3 bases and at J to 8 bases, leaving 4 bases not matched to a gene. This chain's CDR3 is CASSDSTGGGYTF. CDR3 coding DNA: TGTGCCAGCAGTGACTCGACAGGGGGAGGCTACACCTTC.

The genes are TRBV6-1 and TRBJ1-2; unclear D gene. There are 15 residues in the CDR3. V shed 6 bases and J shed 4 bases, with 18 bases lying between them. The germline V gene has CDR1 MNHNS and CDR2 SASEGT. The CDR3 DNA sequence: TGTGCCAGCAGCCTCGACTCGAGATCGCCCTATGGCTACACCTTC. Translation gives CASSLDSRSPYGYTF.